This paragraph covers one T cell receptor (beta chain) sequence. Its antigen is not yet known. No base quality information exists; no much larger clone differs at one position. The cysteine opens and the phenylalanine closes a CDR3 of 11 amino acids. The read is trimmed to its CDR3 DNA, 33 bases read in frame from base 1. V lost 6 bases and J lost 5 bases; the stretch between them is 7 bases long. CDR1 and CDR2 are read off the germline V gene as MDHEN and SYDVKM. This sample stems from a study of graft-versus-host responses after intestinal transplantation (dated by TCRdb to about 2021). Broadly, across the study: The transplants that recipients got were multivisceral, liver-intestinal, or isolated intestinal. Every recipient was given anti-thymocyte globulin induction, then maintenance tacrolimus and steroids for roughly 3 years. After intestinal transplantation, graft-versus-host and host-versus-graft alloreactive T cell clones in the graft, circulation and bone marrow were tracked using bulk TCR-beta CDR3 sequencing. To identify alloreactive clones, pre-transplant mixed lymphocyte reaction products were sequenced and compared with unstimulated pre-transplant donor and recipient T cells. The cohort enrolled about two dozen intestinal transplant recipients including one retransplant, and a few patients lacking pretransplant specimens were excluded. A peak of at least 4% donor T cells among recipient peripheral blood mononuclear cells was the definition used for donor T cell macrochimerism. Samples from a few later patients were sequenced in-house on an Illumina MiSeq with MiXCR processing rather than by the commercial service. The paper as a whole reports these results and caveats: High GvH to HvG T cell clonal ratios were observed in the allografts of patients with donor T cell macrochimerism. Conclusions were limited by the relatively low number and heterogeneity of intestinal transplant patients. Early after transplant, declines in HvG clones were associated with peak levels of circulating GvH clones. GvH clones were found in recipient bone marrow, and some of the GvH clones appeared earlier in ileal mucosa or blood, which is consistent with an intestinal mucosal origin.

The time point label of this sample denotes: cells obtained before transplantation from donor or recipient. CD3+CD4+ and CD3+CD8+ populations were FACS-sorted from unstimulated pre-transplant donor and recipient cells taken from spleen or lymph nodes. Library construction relied on the immunoSEQ multiplex PCR assay. For most patients, genomic DNA was isolated with the Qiagen DNeasy Blood and Tissue Kit and sent frozen to Adaptive Biotechnologies for TCR sequencing. Adaptive Biotechnologies carried out high-throughput TCR-beta CDR3 sequencing of genomic DNA for most patients. The authors processed their data as follows. TCR sequencing data were retrieved from Adaptive's ImmunoSEQ software for 15 to 20 patients, whereas a few other patients were processed with MiXCR and VDJtools. CD4 versus CD8 sorting errors were corrected by removing sequences found in both subsets at a frequency ratio below 5:1. CDR3 nucleotide sequences shared by donor and recipient were removed because the origin of these sequences could not be assigned. To be classed as alloreactive, a clone needed at least 2-fold expansion over unstimulated cells and a minimum CFSE-low frequency of 0.002% (template counts) or 0.001% (read counts). Clones were considered mappable if detected in sequenced pre-transplant spleen, lymph node, or MLR CFSE-low populations of the donor or recipient. The cumulative frequency of alloreactive clones was calculated as a percentage of all sequences, weighted by copy number. Held by TCRdb, this immuneACCESS table contains in-frame sequences only and omits some clones. Under half of the omission traces to an unresolved V gene where checked; the cause of the rest is unknown. V, J and clone size are taken as reported in that table, and D and trimming were inferred from the DNA itself. This sample comprises 100,000 to 110,000 clones, about 90% of them detected only once. Over 0.95% of the sample is held by the ten biggest clonotypes.

The chain couples TRBV28 to TRBJ1-1; TRBD1 is possibly the D segment (5 matching bases). Sequencing was performed on unstimulated CD4+ T cells sorted from spleen or lymph node cells, taken before transplant. The clonotype originates from a human donor who was the organ donor for an intestinal transplant. The CDR3 region has the sequence CASRGETEAFF. Read as DNA, the sequence is TGTGCCAGCAGGGGGGAGACTGAAGCTTTCTTT.